This TCR beta chain came from a study of vaccination and CD4 T cells after COVID-19. Treatment defined: approximately 10-day PBMC culture with coronavirus spike peptide pools or control peptides (ViraFEST assay). For ViraFEST, peptide pools expanded antigen-specific T cells, after which the TCRs were sequenced. Two million PBMCs were grown per well alongside about 10 IU/ml IL-2 and 7.5 to 10 ug/ml peptide pools. Notes on this clonotype: Antigen unknown.

The Oncomine TCR Beta short-read assay was what sequenced the DNA obtained from cultured CD4+ T cells. TCRdb ran MiXCR on the PCR reads and lists one entry per CDR3 protein. Of about 25,000 distinct CDR3 sequences in the sample, roughly two thirds were seen once. Germline CDR1 reads ENHRY; CDR2 reads SYGVKD. The J segment lost 6 bases and the V segment lost 2 bases, leaving 7 bases of the junction unmatched. This CDR3 contains 15 residues. Study-level findings and limits: In convalescent patients, 304 of 307 vaccine-specific clones were mono-reactive for SARS-CoV-2 spike.

J is TRBJ1-5 and V is TRBV10-3; TRBD1 matches 7 bases. The sample in question was CD4+ T cells from blood, cultured in vitro, obtained after SARS-CoV-2 vaccination. The sequence came from a human donor who received a COVID-19 vaccine. The CDR3 DNA follows: TGTGCCATCAGTGAGAGGGCAGGGGGTGGTCAGCCCCAGCATTTT. Its translation: CAISERAGGGQPQHF.